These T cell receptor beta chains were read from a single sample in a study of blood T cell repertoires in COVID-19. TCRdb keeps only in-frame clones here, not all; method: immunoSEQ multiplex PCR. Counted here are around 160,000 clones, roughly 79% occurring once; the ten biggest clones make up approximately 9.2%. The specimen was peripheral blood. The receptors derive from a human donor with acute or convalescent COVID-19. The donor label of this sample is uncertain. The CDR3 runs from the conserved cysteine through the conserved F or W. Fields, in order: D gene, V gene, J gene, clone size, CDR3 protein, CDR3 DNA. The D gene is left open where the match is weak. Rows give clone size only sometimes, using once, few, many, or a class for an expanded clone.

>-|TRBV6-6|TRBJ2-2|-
CASRLSANTGELFF
TGTGCCAGCAGATTGAGCGCGAACACCGGGGAGCTGTTTTTT
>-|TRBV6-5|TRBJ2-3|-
CASKNSLAHTDTQYF
TGTGCCAGCAAAAACAGCCTGGCCCACACAGATACGCAGTATTTT
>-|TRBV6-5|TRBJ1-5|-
CASSPHFRQPQHF
TGTGCCAGCAGTCCTCACTTCAGGCAGCCCCAGCATTTT
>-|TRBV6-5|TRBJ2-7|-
CASSYKKEGYEQYF
TGTGCCAGCAGTTACAAGAAAGAGGGCTACGAGCAGTACTTC
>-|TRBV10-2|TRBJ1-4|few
CASERAHGEKLFF
TGCGCCAGTGAGAGGGCCCATGGCGAAAAACTGTTTTTT
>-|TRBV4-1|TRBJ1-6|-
CASSPTQTRINSPLHF
TGCGCCAGCAGCCCAACCCAGACACGGATTAATTCACCCCTCCACTTT
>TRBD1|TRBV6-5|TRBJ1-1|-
CASSLRGLGNTEAFF
TGTGCCAGCAGCCTCAGGGGGCTCGGGAACACTGAAGCTTTCTTT
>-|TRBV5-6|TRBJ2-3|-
CASSSDTSSTDTQYF
TGTGCCAGCAGCTCCGACACCTCTAGCACAGATACGCAGTATTTT
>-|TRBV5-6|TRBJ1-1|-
CASSVRGAPNTEAFF
TGTGCCAGCAGCGTCCGCGGGGCCCCCAACACTGAAGCTTTCTTT
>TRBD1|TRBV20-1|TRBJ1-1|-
CSAPGGPEAFF
TGCAGTGCTCCAGGGGGACCTGAAGCTTTCTTT
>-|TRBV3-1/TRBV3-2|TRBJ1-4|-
CASSQFYRERVKLFF
TGTGCCAGCAGCCAATTCTACAGGGAGAGGGTCAAACTGTTTTTT
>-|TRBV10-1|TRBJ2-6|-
CARIDSRGANVLTF
TGCGCCAGGATAGACAGTCGGGGGGCCAACGTCCTGACTTTC
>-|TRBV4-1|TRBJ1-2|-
CASSQDPAGRRGYTF
TGCGCCAGCAGCCAAGATCCCGCAGGGCGGCGAGGCTACACCTTC
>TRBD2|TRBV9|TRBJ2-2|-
CASSGGGAHTGELFF
TGTGCCAGCAGCGGGGGAGGGGCGCACACCGGGGAGCTGTTTTTT
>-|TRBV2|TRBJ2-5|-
CASRPEQETQYF
TGTGCCAGCAGACCAGAACAAGAGACCCAGTACTTC
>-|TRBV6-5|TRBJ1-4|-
CASSYSQNEKLFF
TGTGCCAGCAGTTACTCCCAGAATGAAAAACTGTTTTTT
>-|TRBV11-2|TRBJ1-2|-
CASSLGPGYYGYTF
TGTGCCAGCAGCTTAGGCCCGGGGTACTATGGCTACACCTTC
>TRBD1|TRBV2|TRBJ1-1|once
CATQLQGVNTEAFF
TGTGCCACCCAGCTACAGGGGGTGAACACTGAAGCTTTCTTT
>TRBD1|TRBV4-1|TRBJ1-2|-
CASSLRGGTANYGYTF
TGCGCCAGCAGCCTGAGAGGTGGGACAGCTAACTATGGCTACACCTTC
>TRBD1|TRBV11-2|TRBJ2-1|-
CASSTADRGSDEQFF
TGTGCCAGCAGCACAGCGGACAGGGGGTCGGATGAGCAGTTCTTC
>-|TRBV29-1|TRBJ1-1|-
CSHPGLGTEAFF
TGCAGCCATCCGGGACTTGGCACTGAAGCTTTCTTT
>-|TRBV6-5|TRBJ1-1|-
CASSQGLREAFF
TGTGCCAGCAGCCAGGGATTGAGAGAAGCTTTCTTT
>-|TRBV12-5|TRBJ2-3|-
CASGPLDTQYF
TGTGCTAGTGGTCCCTTAGATACGCAGTATTTT
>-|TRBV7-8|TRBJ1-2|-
CASSLAPRNYGYTF
TGTGCCAGCAGCTTAGCTCCCCGGAACTATGGCTACACCTTC
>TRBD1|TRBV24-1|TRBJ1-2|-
CATSDLRPGGWGYTF
TGTGCCACCAGTGATTTGCGTCCAGGGGGCTGGGGCTACACCTTC
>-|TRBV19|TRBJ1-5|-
CASTYFGGGNQPQHF
TGTGCCAGTACTTATTTCGGGGGTGGGAATCAGCCCCAGCATTTT
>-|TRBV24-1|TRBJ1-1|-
CATSDLDSLGEAFF
TGTGCCACCAGTGATTTGGACAGCCTGGGTGAAGCTTTCTTT
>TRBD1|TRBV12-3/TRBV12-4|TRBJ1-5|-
CASRTGNQPQHF
TGTGCCAGCAGGACAGGGAATCAGCCCCAGCATTTT
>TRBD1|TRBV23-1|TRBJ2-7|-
CASSQSWRDREGYEQYF
TGCGCCAGCAGTCAATCGTGGAGGGACAGGGAAGGTTACGAGCAGTACTTC
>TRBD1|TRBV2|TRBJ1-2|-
CASSGDRDYGYTF
TGTGCCAGCAGTGGGGACAGAGACTATGGCTACACCTTC
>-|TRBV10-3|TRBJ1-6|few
CAISESRGTISTPLHF
TGTGCCATCAGTGAGTCGAGGGGGACAATCTCAACACCCCTCCACTTT
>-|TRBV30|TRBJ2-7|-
CAYQGNEQYF
TGTGCCTACCAGGGTAACGAGCAGTACTTC
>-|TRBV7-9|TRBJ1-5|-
CASSLGGEQPQHF
TGTGCCAGCAGCTTAGGGGGGGAGCAGCCCCAGCATTTT
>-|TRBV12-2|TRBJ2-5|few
CASRPPRGRPYQETQYF
TGTGCAAGTCGCCCCCCCCGCGGGCGTCCGTACCAAGAGACCCAGTACTTC
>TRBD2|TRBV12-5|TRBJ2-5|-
CASGPRLAGGPEETQYF
TGTGCTAGTGGTCCGAGACTAGCGGGGGGCCCGGAGGAGACCCAGTACTTC
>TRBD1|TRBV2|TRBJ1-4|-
CASSAKTGGNEKLFF
TGTGCCAGCAGCGCAAAAACAGGGGGTAATGAAAAACTGTTTTTT
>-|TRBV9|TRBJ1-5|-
CASSSGGDLLRPQHF
TGTGCCAGCAGCTCTGGAGGAGATCTCCTCCGGCCCCAGCATTTT
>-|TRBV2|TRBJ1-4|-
CASGSPGGEKLFF
TGTGCCAGCGGCAGCCCCGGCGGTGAAAAACTGTTTTTT
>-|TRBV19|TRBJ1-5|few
CASSRRRDSNQPQHF
TGTGCCAGTAGTAGGCGACGGGATAGCAATCAGCCCCAGCATTTT
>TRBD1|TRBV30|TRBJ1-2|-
CAWSPTGGVNYGYTF
TGTGCCTGGAGCCCTACAGGGGGAGTAAACTATGGCTACACCTTC
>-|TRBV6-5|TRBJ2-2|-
CASSYGGTPTGELFF
TGTGCCAGCAGTTACGGTGGGACACCCACCGGGGAGCTGTTTTTT
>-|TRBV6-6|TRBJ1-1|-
CASSSYMNTEAFF
TGTGCCAGCAGTTCCTATATGAACACTGAAGCTTTCTTT
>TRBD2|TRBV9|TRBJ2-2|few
CASSRGGGAVPGELFF
TGTGCCAGCAGCCGCGGGGGGGGCGCGGTACCCGGGGAGCTGTTTTTT
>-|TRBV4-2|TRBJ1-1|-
CASSPRDGGTHTEAFF
TGTGCCAGCAGCCCCCGGGACGGGGGAACTCACACTGAAGCTTTCTTT
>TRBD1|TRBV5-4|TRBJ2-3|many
CASSLTGEGTDTQYF
TGTGCCAGCAGCTTAACAGGGGAAGGCACAGATACGCAGTATTTT
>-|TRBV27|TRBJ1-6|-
CASSFFEGVGKSPLHF
TGTGCCAGCAGTTTCTTCGAGGGGGTCGGAAAATCACCCCTCCACTTT
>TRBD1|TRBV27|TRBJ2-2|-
CASSPEPWDRANTGELFF
TGTGCCAGCAGTCCTGAACCGTGGGACAGGGCGAACACCGGGGAGCTGTTTTTT
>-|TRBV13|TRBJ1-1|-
CASSLFNGEAFF
TGTGCCAGCAGTTTATTTAACGGTGAAGCTTTCTTT
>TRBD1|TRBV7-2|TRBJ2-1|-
CASSLDATQQGASYNEQFF
TGTGCCAGCAGCTTAGATGCGACCCAGCAGGGGGCATCCTACAATGAGCAGTTCTTC